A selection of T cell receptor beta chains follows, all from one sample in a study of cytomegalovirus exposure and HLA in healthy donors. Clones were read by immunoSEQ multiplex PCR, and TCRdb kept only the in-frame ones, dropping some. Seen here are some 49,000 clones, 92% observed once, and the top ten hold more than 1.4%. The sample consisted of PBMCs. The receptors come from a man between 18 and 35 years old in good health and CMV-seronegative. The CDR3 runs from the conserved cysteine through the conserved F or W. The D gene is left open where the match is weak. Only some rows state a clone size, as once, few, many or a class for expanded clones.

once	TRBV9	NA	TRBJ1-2	CASSSLSLLRGYTF	TGTGCCAGCAGCAGTCTCAGTCTCTTGAGGGGCTACACCTTC
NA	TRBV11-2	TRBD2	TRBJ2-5	CASSLSSGRAKRETQYF	TGTGCCAGCAGCTTATCTAGCGGGAGGGCCAAGAGGGAGACCCAGTACTTC
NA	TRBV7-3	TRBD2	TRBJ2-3	CASSLKSPGGGRGTDTQYF	TGTGCCAGCAGCTTAAAATCTCCGGGAGGAGGGAGAGGGACAGATACGCAGTATTTT
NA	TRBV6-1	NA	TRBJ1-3	CASSEAAGVTGNTIYF	TGTGCCAGCAGTGAAGCCGCGGGGGTAACGGGAAACACCATATATTTT
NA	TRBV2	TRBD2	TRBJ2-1	CASSDPTSGSLYEQFF	TGTGCCAGCAGTGACCCGACTAGCGGGAGTCTATATGAGCAGTTCTTC
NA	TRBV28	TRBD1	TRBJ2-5	CASSPPGQGAFGQETQYF	TGTGCCAGCAGTCCCCCGGGACAGGGGGCTTTCGGCCAAGAGACCCAGTACTTC
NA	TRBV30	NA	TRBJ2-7	CAWSELSYEQYF	TGTGCCTGGAGTGAACTTTCCTACGAGCAGTACTTC
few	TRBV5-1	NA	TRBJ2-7	CASSPPGYEQYF	TGCGCCAGCAGTCCACCCGGCTACGAGCAGTACTTC
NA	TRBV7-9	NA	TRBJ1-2	CASTLDSYGYTF	TGTGCCAGCACCTTGGACAGCTATGGCTACACCTTC
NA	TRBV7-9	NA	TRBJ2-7	CASGSSPYEQYF	TGTGCCAGCGGTAGTAGCCCCTACGAGCAGTACTTC
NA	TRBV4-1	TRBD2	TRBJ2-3	CASTANRLAGDTQYF	TGCGCCAGCACCGCAAACCGACTAGCGGGAGATACGCAGTATTTT
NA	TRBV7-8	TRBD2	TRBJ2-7	CASSLGELAGINEQYF	TGTGCCAGCAGCTTAGGGGAGCTAGCGGGAATAAACGAGCAGTACTTC
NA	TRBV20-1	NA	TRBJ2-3	CSRREGNTQYF	TGCAGTCGTCGCGAGGGCAATACGCAGTATTTT
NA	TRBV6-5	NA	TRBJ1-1	CASSYFRGGTEAFF	TGTGCCAGCAGTTACTTCCGGGGAGGGACTGAAGCTTTCTTT
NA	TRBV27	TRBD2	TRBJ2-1	CASSYKREGDEQFF	TGTGCCAGCAGTTATAAGCGGGAGGGGGATGAGCAGTTCTTC
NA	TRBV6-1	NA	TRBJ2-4	CASSDSSGPKNIQYF	TGTGCCAGCAGTGATAGCAGCGGTCCCAAAAACATTCAGTACTTC
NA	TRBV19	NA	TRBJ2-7	CASQGLDDYEQYF	TGTGCCAGTCAGGGACTGGACGACTACGAGCAGTACTTC
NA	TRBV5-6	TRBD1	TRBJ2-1	CASSFDRGRGYNEQFF	TGTGCCAGCAGCTTCGACAGGGGTAGGGGCTACAATGAGCAGTTCTTC
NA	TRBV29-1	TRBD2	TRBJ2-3	CSALSGRTRDTQYF	TGCAGCGCCTTAAGCGGGAGGACGAGGGATACGCAGTATTTT
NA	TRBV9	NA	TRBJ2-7	CASSARGNEQYF	TGTGCCAGCAGCGCAAGGGGTAACGAGCAGTACTTC
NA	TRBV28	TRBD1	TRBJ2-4	CASSSSGTGKNIQYF	TGTGCCAGCAGTTCGTCCGGGACAGGGAAAAACATTCAGTACTTC
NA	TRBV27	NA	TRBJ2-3	CASRPRDFNTDTQYF	TGTGCCAGCAGACCCCGGGACTTTAACACAGATACGCAGTATTTT
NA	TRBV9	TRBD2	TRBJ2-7	CASSSGLAGVKEQYF	TGTGCCAGCAGCTCCGGACTAGCGGGAGTTAAAGAGCAGTACTTC
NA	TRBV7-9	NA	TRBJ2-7	CASSFGAEQYF	TGTGCCAGCAGCTTTGGGGCCGAGCAGTACTTC
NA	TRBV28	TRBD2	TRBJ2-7	CASSPWRRTSVKYEQYF	TGTGCCAGCAGTCCGTGGCGGAGGACTAGCGTTAAATACGAGCAGTACTTC
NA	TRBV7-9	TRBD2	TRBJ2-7	CASSFSGRAGSVYEQYF	TGTGCCAGCAGCTTTTCCGGGAGGGCCGGAAGCGTCTACGAGCAGTACTTC
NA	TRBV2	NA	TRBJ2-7	CASGETDSYEQYF	TGTGCCAGCGGTGAGACAGATTCCTACGAGCAGTACTTC
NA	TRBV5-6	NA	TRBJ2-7	CASSLGVSIYEQYF	TGTGCCAGCAGCTTGGGTGTTTCTATCTACGAGCAGTACTTC
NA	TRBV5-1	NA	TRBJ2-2	CASASLGGAGELFF	TGCGCCAGCGCATCTTTGGGAGGCGCCGGGGAGCTGTTTTTT
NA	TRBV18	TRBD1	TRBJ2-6	CASSPAGGVSGANVLTF	TGTGCCAGCTCACCAGCAGGGGGCGTTTCTGGGGCCAACGTCCTGACTTTC
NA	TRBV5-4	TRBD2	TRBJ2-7	CASSSVAGRAGEQYF	TGTGCCAGCAGCTCAGTAGCGGGAAGAGCGGGCGAGCAGTACTTC
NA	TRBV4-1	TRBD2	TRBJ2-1	CASSQDREREGLNEQFF	TGCGCCAGCAGCCAAGATCGGGAGCGGGAGGGGTTGAATGAGCAGTTCTTC
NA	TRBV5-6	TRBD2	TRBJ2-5	CASSASGRAYETQYF	TGTGCCAGCAGCGCTAGCGGGAGGGCCTACGAGACCCAGTACTTC
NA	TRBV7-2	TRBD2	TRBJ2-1	CASSLLAGGINEQFF	TGTGCCAGCAGCCTCCTAGCGGGAGGCATAAATGAGCAGTTCTTC
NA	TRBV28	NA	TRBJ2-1	CASSPSQGVNEQFF	TGTGCCAGCTCCCCCTCCCAGGGTGTCAATGAGCAGTTCTTC
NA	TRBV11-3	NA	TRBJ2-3	CATSRADTQYF	TGTGCCACCTCGAGGGCGGATACGCAGTATTTT
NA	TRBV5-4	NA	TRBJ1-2	CASSLLGVYGYTF	TGTGCCAGCAGCTTGCTAGGAGTGTATGGCTACACCTTC
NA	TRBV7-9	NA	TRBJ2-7	CASSLADSGYEQYF	TGTGCCAGCAGCTTAGCGGATTCGGGCTACGAGCAGTACTTC
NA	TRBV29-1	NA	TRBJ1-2	CSVGTVYGYTF	TGCAGCGTTGGGACAGTCTATGGCTACACCTTC
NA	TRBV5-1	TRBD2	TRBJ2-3	CASSVQLAGATNTQYF	TGCGCCAGCAGCGTCCAACTAGCGGGGGCTACGAATACGCAGTATTTT
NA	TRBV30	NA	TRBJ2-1	CAWRHRLVLNNEQFF	TGTGCCTGGAGGCATAGACTAGTTCTGAACAATGAGCAGTTCTTC
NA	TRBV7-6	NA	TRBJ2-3	CASSFPQVGRDGTDTQYF	TGTGCCAGCAGCTTCCCTCAAGTGGGGCGAGACGGCACAGATACGCAGTATTTT
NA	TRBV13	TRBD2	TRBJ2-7	CASSLAGTSGSRVGYEQYF	TGTGCCAGCAGCTTAGCTGGGACTAGCGGATCAAGGGTGGGCTACGAGCAGTACTTC
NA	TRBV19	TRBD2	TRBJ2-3	CASSIGGRVGDTQYF	TGTGCCAGTAGTATCGGCGGGAGGGTAGGAGATACGCAGTATTTT
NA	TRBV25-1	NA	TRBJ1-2	CASRGSQGLRGYTF	TGTGCCAGCAGAGGGTCCCAGGGCCTTAGGGGCTACACCTTC
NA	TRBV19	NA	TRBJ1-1	CASSTLQGRATEAFF	TGTGCCAGTAGTACCTTGCAGGGGAGAGCCACTGAAGCTTTCTTT
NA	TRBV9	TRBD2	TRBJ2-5	CASNRGEGETQYF	TGTGCCAGCAACCGGGGGGAAGGGGAGACCCAGTACTTC
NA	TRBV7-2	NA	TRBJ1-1	CASSLESAGNTEAFF	TGTGCCAGCAGCTTAGAGTCTGCGGGGAACACTGAAGCTTTCTTT
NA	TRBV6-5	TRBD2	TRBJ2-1	CASSYFRGGDGFF	TGTGCCAGCAGTTACTTTAGGGGAGGGGATGGGTTCTTC
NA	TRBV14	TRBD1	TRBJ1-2	CASSRTGGGYGYTF	TGTGCCAGCAGCCGTACAGGGGGAGGCTATGGCTACACCTTC
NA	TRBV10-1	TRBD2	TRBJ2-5	CASTSGEETQYF	TGCGCCAGCACTAGCGGGGAAGAGACCCAGTACTTC
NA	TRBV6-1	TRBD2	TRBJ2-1	CASSEDGAGRFF	TGTGCCAGCAGTGAAGATGGAGCGGGACGGTTCTTC